This entry concerns a single TCR beta chain. What it binds is not known. Repertoires were generated with immunoSEQ multiplex PCR, while TCRdb's copy carries only in-frame clones and drops some. The table lists roughly 15,000 clones, about 85% of them singletons. The sample is drawn from a study of EBV T-cell therapy then PD-1 blockade in nasopharyngeal carcinoma. Treatment denoted: AdE1-LMPpoly-expanded autologous EBV-specific T-cell therapy followed by anti-PD-1 nivolumab. The clonotype comes from a man between 40 and 49 years old with nasopharyngeal carcinoma. This specimen consisted of CD8+ T cells from blood, obtained at approximately day 100 from a patient whose treatment included autologous EBV-specific T cells and nivolumab.

CDR3 in amino acids: CASSGRQGNTEAFF. CDR3 nucleotides: TGTGCCAGCAGCGGCCGACAGGGGAACACTGAAGCTTTCTTT. The chain has TRBV9 and TRBJ1-1; 7 bases align to TRBD1. The V segment lost 3 bases and the J segment 1 base; nucleotides outside the gene matches: 3. This CDR3 is built from 14 residues. CDR1 SGDLS and CDR2 YYNGEE come from the germline V gene. Full variable domain (remainder filled in from reference TRBV9 and TRBJ1-1): DSGVTQTPKHLITATGQRVTLRCSPRSGDLSVYWYQQSLDQGLQFLIQYYNGEERAKGNILERFSAQQFPDLHSELNLSSLELGDSALYFCASSGRQGNTEAFFGQGTRLTVV.